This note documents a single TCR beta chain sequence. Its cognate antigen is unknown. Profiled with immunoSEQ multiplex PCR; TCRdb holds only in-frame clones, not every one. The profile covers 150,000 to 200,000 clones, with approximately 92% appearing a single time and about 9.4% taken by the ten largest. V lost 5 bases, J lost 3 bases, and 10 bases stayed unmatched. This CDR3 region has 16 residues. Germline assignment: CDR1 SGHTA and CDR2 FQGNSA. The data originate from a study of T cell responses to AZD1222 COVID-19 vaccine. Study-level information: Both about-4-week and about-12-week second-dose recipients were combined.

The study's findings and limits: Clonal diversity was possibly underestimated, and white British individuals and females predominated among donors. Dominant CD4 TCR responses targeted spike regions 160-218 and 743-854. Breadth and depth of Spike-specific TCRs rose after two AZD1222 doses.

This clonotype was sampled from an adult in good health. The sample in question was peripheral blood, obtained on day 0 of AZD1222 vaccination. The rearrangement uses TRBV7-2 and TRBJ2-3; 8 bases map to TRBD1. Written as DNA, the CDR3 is TGTGCCAGCAGCCGCGGACAGGGAGGTTATACAGATACGCAGTATTTT. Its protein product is CASSRGQGGYTDTQYF. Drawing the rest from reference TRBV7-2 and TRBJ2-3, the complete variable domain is GAGVSQSPSNKVTEKGKDVELRCDPISGHTALYWYRQSLGQGLEFLIYFQGNSAPDKSGLPSDRFSAERTGGSVSTLTIQRTQQEDSAVYLCASSRGQGGYTDTQYFGPGTRLTVL.